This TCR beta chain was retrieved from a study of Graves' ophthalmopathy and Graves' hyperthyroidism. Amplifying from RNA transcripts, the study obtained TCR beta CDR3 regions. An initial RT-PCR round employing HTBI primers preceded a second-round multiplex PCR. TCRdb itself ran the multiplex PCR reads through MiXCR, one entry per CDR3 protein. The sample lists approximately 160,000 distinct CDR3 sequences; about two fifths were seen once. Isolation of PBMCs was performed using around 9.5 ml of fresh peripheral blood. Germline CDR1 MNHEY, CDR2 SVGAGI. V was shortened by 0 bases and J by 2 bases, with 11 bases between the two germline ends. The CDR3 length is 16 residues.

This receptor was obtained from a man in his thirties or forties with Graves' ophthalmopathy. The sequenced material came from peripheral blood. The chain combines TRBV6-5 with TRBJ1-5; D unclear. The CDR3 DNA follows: TGTGCCAGCAGTTACTCTCGGCAGGCGGGCAATCAGCCCCAGCATTTT. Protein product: CASSYSRQAGNQPQHF.